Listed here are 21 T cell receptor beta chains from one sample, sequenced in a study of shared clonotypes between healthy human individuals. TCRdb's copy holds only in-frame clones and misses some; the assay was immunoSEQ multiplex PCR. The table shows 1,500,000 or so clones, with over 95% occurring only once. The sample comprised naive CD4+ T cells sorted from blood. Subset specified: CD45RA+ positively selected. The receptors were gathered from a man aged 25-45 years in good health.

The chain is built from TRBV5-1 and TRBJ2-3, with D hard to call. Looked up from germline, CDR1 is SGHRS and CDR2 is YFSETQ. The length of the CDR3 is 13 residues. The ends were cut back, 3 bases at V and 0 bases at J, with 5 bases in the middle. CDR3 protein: CASSYYSTDTQYF. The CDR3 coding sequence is TGCGCCAGCAGCTACTATAGCACAGATACGCAGTATTTT. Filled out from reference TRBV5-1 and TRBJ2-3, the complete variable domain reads KAGVTQTPRYLIKTRGQQVTLSCSPISGHRSVSWYQQTPGQGLQFLFEYFSETQRNKGNFPGRFSGRQFSNSRSEMNVSTLELGDSALYLCASSYYSTDTQYFGPGTRLTVL.

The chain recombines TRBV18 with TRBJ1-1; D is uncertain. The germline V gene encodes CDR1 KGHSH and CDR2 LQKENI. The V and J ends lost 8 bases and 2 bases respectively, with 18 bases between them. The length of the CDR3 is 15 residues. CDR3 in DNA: TGTGCCAGCACAAACAATCCAGGAGTAAACACTGAAGCTTTCTTT. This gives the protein CASTNNPGVNTEAFF.

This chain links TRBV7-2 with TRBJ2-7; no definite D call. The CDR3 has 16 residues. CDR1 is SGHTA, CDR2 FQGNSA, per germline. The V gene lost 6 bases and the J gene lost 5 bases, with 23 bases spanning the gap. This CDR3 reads CASSHPLGQGINEQYF. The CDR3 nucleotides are TGTGCCAGCAGTCATCCCCTGGGCCAAGGGATCAACGAGCAGTACTTC.

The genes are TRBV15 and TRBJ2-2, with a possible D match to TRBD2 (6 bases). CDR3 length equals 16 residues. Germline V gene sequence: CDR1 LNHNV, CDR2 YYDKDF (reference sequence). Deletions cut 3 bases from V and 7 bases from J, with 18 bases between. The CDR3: CATSSLGGPILGELFF. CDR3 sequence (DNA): TGTGCCACCAGCAGCCTTGGAGGGCCGATCCTCGGGGAGCTGTTTTTT.

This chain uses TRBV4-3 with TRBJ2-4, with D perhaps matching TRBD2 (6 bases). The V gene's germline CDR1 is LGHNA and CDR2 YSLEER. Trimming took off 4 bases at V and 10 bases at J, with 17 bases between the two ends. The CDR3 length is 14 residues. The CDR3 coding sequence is TGCGCCAGCAGCCCCTTTTTCAGGGACTTTATTCAGTACTTC. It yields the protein CASSPFFRDFIQYF.

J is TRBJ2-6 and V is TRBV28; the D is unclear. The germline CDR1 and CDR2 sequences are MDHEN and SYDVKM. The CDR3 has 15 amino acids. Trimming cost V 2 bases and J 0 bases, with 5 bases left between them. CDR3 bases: TGTGCCAGCAGTTTAGTGAGCTCTGGGGCCAACGTCCTGACTTTC. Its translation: CASSLVSSGANVLTF.

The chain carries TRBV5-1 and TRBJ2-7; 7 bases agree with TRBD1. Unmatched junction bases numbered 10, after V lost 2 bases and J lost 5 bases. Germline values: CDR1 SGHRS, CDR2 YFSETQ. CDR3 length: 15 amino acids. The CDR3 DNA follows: TGCGCCAGCAGCTTTCAACCGGGACAGCCCGACGAGCAGTACTTC. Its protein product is CASSFQPGQPDEQYF.

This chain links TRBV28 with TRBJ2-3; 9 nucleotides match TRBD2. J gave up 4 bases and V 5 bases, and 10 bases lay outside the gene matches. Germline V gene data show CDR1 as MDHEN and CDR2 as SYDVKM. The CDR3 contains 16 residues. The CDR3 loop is CASSLSAGGLADTQYF. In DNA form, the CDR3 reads TGTGCCAGCAGTCTCTCAGCGGGGGGTCTCGCAGATACGCAGTATTTT.

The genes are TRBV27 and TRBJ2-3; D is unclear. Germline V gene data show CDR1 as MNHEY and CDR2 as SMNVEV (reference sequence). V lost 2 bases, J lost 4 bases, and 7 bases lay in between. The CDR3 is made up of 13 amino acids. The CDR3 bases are TGTGCCAGCAGTTTAAAAAGGGCAGATACGCAGTATTTT. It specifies CASSLKRADTQYF.

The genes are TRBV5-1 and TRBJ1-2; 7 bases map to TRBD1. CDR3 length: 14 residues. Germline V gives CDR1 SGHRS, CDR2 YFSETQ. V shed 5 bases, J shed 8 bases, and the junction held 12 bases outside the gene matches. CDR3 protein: CASRGPGQNTGYTF. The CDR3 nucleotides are TGCGCCAGCAGGGGTCCGGGACAGAACACCGGCTACACCTTC.

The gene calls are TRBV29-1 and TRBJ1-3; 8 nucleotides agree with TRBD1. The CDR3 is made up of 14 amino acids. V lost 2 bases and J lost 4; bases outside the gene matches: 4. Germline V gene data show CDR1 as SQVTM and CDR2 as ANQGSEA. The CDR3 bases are TGCAGCGTTGAAAACAGGGGGAAAGGAAACACCATATATTTT. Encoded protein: CSVENRGKGNTIYF. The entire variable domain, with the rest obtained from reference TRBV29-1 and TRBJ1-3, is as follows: SAVISQKPSRDICQRGTSLTIQCQVDSQVTMMFWYRQQPGQSLTLIATANQGSEATYESGFVIDKFPISRPNLTFSTLTVSNMSPEDSSIYLCSVENRGKGNTIYFGEGSWLTVV.

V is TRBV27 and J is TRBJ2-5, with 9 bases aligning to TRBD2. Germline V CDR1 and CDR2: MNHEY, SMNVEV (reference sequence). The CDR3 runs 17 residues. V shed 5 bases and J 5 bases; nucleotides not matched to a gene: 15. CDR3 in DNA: TGTGCCAGCAGTCCGCTACTTGAGGAGCGGGAGGTCGAGACCCAGTACTTC. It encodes CASSPLLEEREVETQYF.

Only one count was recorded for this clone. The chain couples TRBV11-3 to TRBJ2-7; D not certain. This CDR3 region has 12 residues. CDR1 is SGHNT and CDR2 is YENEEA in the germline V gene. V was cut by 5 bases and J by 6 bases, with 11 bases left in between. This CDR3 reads CASSRTSGEQYF. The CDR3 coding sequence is TGTGCCAGCAGCCGAACCTCGGGCGAGCAGTACTTC.

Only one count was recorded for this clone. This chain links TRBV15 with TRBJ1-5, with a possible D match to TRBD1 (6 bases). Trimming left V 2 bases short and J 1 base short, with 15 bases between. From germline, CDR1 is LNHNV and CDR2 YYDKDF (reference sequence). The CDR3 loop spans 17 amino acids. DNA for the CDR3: TGTGCCACCAGCAGACCGGGGGCAGGGGTGAGCAATCAGCCCCAGCATTTT. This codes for CATSRPGAGVSNQPQHF.

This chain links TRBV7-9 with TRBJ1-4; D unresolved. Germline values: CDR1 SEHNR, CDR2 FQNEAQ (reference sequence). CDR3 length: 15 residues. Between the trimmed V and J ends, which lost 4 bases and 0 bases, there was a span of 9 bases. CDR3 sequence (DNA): TGTGCCAGCAGCTCCAGTTCGGCAACTAATGAAAAACTGTTTTTT. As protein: CASSSSSATNEKLFF.

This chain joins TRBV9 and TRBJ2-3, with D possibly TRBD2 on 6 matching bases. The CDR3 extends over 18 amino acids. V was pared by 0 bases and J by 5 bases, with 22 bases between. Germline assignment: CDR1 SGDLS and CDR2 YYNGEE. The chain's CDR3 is CASSVVPLAPTARDTQYF. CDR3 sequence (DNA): TGTGCCAGCAGCGTAGTTCCCCTAGCGCCAACCGCGAGAGATACGCAGTATTTT.

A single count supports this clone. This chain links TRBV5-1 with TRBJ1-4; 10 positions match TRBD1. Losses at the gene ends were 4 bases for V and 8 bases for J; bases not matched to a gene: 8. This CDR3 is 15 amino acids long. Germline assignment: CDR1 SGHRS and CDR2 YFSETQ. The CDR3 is CASSGTGERREKLFF. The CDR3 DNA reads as TGCGCCAGCAGCGGGACAGGGGAACGACGCGAAAAACTGTTTTTT.

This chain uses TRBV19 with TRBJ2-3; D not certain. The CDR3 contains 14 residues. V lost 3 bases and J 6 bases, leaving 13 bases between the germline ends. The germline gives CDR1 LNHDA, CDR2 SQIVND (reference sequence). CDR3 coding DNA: TGTGCCAGTAGTATCCGCAGCCCTACGGATACGCAGTATTTT. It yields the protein CASSIRSPTDTQYF. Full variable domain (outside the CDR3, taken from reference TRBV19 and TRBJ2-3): DGGITQSPKYLFRKEGQNVTLSCEQNLNHDAMYWYRQDPGQGLRLIYYSQIVNDFQKGDIAEGYSVSREKKESFPLTVTSAQKNPTAFYLCASSIRSPTDTQYFGPGTRLTVL.

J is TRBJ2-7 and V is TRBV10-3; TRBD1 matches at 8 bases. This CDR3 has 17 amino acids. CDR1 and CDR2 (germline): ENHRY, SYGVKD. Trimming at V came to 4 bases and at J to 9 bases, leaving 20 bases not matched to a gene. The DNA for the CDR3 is TGTGCCATCAGTGCCGGGACAGGTGCAGGGCCGTGGGTGGGGCAGTACTTC. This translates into CAISAGTGAGPWVGQYF.

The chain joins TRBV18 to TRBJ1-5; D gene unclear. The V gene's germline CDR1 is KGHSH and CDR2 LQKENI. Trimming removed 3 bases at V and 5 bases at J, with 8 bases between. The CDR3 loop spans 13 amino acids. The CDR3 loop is CASSPTRDQPQHF. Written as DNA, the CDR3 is TGTGCCAGCTCACCGACAAGGGATCAGCCCCAGCATTTT.

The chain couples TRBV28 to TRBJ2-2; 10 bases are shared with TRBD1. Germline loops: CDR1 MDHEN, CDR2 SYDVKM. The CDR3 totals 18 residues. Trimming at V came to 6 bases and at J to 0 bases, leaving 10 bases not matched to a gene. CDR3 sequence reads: CASRLGQGGVSNTGELFF. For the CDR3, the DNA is TGTGCCAGCAGGCTCGGACAGGGGGGCGTCTCGAACACCGGGGAGCTGTTTTTT. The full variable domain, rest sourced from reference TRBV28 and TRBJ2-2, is DVKVTQSSRYLVKRTGEKVFLECVQDMDHENMFWYRQDPGLGLRLIYFSYDVKMKEKGDIPEGYSVSREKKERFSLILESASTNQTSMYLCASRLGQGGVSNTGELFFGEGSRLTVL.